This T cell receptor beta chain stems from a study of identical twins. Study-level results: Models came in too low on out-of-frame TCR alpha sharing in monozygotic twins.

V lost 5 bases, J lost 10 bases, and 12 bases lay in between. The CDR3 is 12 amino acids. This clonotype was seen many times. Its antigen remains unknown. Template switching supplied a universal primer site; unique molecular identifiers were carried on the cDNA. From the 5' RACE reads, TCRdb called clonotypes with MiXCR, one entry per CDR3 protein. The sample carries under 300,000 distinct CDR3 sequences, around 6.5% recorded once. The data were also submitted as part of a second study, on T cells expressing NK-cell markers. As that study records: It was sorted CD3+CD56-NKG2C+, CD3+CD56+NKG2C- and CD3+CD56+NKG2C+ T cells that provided the TCR beta repertoires. The CD3+CD56-NKG2C+ fraction of a few donors was also led by these clonotypes.

The receptor was isolated from a woman under 30 in good health. The chain combines TRBV12-3 or TRBV12-4 with TRBJ2-1; a possible D gene is TRBD2 (5 bases). Sequenced material: CD8+ T cells sorted from blood. The CDR3, as DNA: TGTGCCAGCAGTGAAGGAGGACCAGAGCAGTTCTTC. It specifies CASSEGGPEQFF.